This T cell receptor (beta chain) was obtained from a study of blood T cell repertoires in COVID-19. Study-level information: The origin of the acute and convalescent COVID-19 samples was the United States, Italy and Spain. T cells, B-cell-depleted T cells, or PBMCs provided the cDNA or gDNA that served as material.

This CDR3 has 14 amino acids. After removal of 3 bases from V and 0 bases from J, the junction contained 0 bases not matched to a gene. CDR1 is LGHDT, CDR2 YNNKEL, per germline (reference sequence). In the source study's methods: How many nucleated cells were present was estimated from reference gene primer amplification. The repertoire was sequenced with immunoSEQ multiplex PCR; TCRdb's copy has only in-frame clones and lacks some. The V and J calls and clone size are taken from that table; D and trimming were inferred from the DNA. Of 70,000 to 85,000 clones listed, around 88% are singletons. This chain links TRBV3-1 (or the pseudogene TRBV3-2) with TRBJ2-3; 7 positions match TRBD2. This receptor was taken from an elderly man with active or convalescent COVID-19. Sequencing was carried out using peripheral blood. The CDR3 DNA reads as TGTGCCAGCAGCCATAGCGGGAGCACAGATACGCAGTATTTT. Translating gives CASSHSGSTDTQYF.